The clone carrying this T cell receptor (beta chain) was observed many times. PCR used 60 Vbeta primers and 13 Jbeta primers. Generated by immunoSEQ multiplex PCR, the TCRdb table keeps only in-frame clones and is missing some. The sample includes around 190,000 clones, around a tenth of them seen just once. The CDR3 spans 16 residues. The V gene's germline CDR1 is SGHRS and CDR2 YFSETQ. Trimming removed 1 base from V and 4 bases from J; junction bases left unmatched: 10. These data belong to a study of cytomegalovirus exposure and HLA in healthy donors. The V call is TRBV5-1, the J call TRBJ1-2; 7 bases map to TRBD1. The sequence was obtained from a woman aged 25-40 years in good health and CMV-seropositive. The sample taken for sequencing was PBMCs. The CDR3 region has the DNA TGCGCCAGCAGCTTGTCAATTTTCGGGACAGCCTATGGCTACACCTTC. Translating gives CASSLSIFGTAYGYTF.